This T cell receptor (beta chain) emerged from a study of identical twins. Study-wide findings and caveats: Fewer insertions marked abundant cord blood beta clonotypes; young adult naive trended weakly, memory not at all. With monozygotic twins, out-of-frame TCR alpha sharing exceeded what models estimated.

The donor group consisted entirely of healthy Caucasians. Comment on this clonotype: Its antigen is undetermined.

This CDR3 spans 14 amino acids. Germline lookup yields CDR1 DFQATT and CDR2 SNEGSKA (reference sequence). After removal of 1 base from V and 4 bases from J, the junction contained 5 bases not matched to a gene. Each cDNA held unique molecular identifiers, and template switching gave it a universal primer site. Via MiXCR, TCRdb re-called the 5' RACE reads, giving one row per CDR3 protein. The sample shows under 300,000 distinct CDR3 sequences, about 14% of them seen only once. This clonotype was obtained from a woman aged 18-29 years in good health. The gene calls are TRBV20-1 and TRBJ1-1, with 8 bases that match TRBD1. The specimen sequenced was memory (CD45RO+) T cells sorted from blood. CDR3 loop: CSARGDRGRTEAFF. The CDR3 DNA is TGCAGTGCTAGAGGAGACAGGGGCCGCACTGAAGCTTTCTTT.